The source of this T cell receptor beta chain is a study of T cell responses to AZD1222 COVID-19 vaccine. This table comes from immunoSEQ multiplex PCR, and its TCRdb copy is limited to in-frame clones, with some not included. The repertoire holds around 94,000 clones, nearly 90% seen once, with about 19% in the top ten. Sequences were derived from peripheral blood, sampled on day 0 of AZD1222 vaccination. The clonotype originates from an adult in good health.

The CDR3 DNA follows: TGTGCCAGCAGCCAAGATGGGAGGGGAAGCCGGGATACGCAGTATTTT. This gives the protein CASSQDGRGSRDTQYF. J is TRBJ2-3 and V is TRBV4-2; 7 bases align to TRBD2. The CDR3 is made up of 16 amino acids. Germline V gene lookup returns CDR1 LGHNA and CDR2 YNFKEQ. Trimming cost V 0 bases and J 6 bases; bases outside gene matches: 9.